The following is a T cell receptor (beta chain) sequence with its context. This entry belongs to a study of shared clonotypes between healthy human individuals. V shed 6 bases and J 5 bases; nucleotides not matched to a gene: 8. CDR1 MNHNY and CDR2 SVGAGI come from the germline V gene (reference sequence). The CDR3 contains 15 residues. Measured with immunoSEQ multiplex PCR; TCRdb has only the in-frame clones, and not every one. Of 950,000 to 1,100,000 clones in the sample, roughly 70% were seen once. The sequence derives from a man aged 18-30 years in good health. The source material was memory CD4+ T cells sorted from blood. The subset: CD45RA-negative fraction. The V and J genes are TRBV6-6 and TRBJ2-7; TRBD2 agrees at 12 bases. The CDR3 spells CASSPTTSGRNEQYF. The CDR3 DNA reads TGTGCCAGCAGCCCGACGACTAGCGGGAGAAACGAGCAGTACTTC.